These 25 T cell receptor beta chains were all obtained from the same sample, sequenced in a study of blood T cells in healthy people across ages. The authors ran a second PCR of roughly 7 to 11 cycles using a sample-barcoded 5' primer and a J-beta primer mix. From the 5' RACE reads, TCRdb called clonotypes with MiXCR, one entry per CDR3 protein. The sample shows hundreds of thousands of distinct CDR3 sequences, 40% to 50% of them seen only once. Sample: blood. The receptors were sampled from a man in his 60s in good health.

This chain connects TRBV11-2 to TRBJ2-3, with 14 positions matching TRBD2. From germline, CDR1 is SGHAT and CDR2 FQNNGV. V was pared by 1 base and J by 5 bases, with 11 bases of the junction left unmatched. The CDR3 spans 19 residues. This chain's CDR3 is CASSLGGTSGGWMVDTQYF. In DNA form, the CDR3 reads TGTGCCAGCAGCTTAGGCGGGACTAGCGGGGGCTGGATGGTAGATACGCAGTATTTT.

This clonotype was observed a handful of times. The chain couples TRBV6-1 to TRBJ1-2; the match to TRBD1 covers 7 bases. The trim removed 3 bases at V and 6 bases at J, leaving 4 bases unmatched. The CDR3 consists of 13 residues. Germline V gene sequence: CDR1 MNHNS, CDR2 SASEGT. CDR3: CASSERGGDGYTF. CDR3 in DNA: TGTGCCAGCAGTGAGCGAGGGGGCGATGGCTACACCTTC.

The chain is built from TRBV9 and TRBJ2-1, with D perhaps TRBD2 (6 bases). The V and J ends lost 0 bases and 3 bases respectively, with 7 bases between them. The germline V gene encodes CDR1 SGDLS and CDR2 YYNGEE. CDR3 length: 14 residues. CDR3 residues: CASSVVTSYNEQFF. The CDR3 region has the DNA TGTGCCAGCAGCGTAGTGACTAGCTACAATGAGCAGTTCTTC.

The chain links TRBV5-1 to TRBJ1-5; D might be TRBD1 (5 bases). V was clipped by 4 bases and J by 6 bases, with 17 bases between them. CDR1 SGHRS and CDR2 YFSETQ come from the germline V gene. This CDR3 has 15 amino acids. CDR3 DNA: TGCGCCAGCAGCCCCGACGGGCAGGGTCTTCAGCCCCAGCATTTT. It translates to CASSPDGQGLQPQHF.

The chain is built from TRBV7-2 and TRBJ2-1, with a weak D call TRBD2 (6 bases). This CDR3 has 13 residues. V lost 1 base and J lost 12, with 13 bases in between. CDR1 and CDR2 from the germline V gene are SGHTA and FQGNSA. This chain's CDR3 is CASSLVDSGGQFF. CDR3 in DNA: TGTGCCAGCAGCTTAGTCGATAGCGGAGGGCAGTTCTTC.

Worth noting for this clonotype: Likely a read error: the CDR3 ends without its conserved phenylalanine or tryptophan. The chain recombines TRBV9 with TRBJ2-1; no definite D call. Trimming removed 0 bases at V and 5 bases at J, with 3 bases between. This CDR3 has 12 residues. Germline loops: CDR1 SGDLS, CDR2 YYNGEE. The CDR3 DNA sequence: TGTGCCAGCAGCGTAGCGGACAATGAGCAGTTCTGC. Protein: CASSVADNEQFC.

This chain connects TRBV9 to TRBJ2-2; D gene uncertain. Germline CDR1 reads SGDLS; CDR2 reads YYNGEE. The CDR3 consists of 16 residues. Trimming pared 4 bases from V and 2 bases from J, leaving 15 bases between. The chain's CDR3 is CASSLPVAENTGELFF. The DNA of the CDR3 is TGTGCCAGCAGCTTGCCTGTCGCAGAAAACACCGGGGAGCTGTTTTTT.

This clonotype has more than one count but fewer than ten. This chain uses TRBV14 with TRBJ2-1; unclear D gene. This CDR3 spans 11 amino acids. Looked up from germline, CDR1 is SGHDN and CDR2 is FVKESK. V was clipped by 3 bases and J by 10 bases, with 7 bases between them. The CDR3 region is CASSQIREQFF. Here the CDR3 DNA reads TGTGCCAGCAGCCAGATCAGGGAGCAGTTCTTC.

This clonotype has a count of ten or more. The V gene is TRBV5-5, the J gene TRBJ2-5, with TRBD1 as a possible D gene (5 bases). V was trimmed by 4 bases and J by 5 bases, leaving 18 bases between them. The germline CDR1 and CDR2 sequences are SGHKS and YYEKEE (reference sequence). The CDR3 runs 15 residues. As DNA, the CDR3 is TGTGCCAGCAGCCCAGAAATTCAGGGTTTGGAGACCCAGTACTTC. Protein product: CASSPEIQGLETQYF.

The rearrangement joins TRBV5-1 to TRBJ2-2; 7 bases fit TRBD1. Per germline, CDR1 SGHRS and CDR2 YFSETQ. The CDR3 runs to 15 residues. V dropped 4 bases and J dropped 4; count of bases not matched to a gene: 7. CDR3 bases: TGCGCCAGCAGCACCGACAGGGTTGCCACCGGGGAGCTGTTTTTT. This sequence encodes CASSTDRVATGELFF.

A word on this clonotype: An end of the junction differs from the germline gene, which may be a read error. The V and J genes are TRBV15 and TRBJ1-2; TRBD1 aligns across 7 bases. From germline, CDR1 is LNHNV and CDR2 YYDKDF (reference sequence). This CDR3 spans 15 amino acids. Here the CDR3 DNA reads TGTGCCACCGGCAGAGCTGAGACAGGGCCTTATGGCTACACCTTC. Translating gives CATGRAETGPYGYTF.

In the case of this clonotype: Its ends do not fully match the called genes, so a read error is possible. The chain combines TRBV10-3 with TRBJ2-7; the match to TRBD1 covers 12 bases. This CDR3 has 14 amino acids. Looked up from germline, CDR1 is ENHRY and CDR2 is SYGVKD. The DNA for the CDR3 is TGTGCCATCAGTGCGGGACAGGGGGCCTACGATCAGTACTTC. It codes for CAISAGQGAYDQYF.

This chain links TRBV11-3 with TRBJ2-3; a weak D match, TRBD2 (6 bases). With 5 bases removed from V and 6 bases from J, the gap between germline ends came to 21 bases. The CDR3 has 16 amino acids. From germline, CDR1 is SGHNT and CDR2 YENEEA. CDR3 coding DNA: TGTGCCAGCAGCGACCGGGACTTCGGTAATCGGGATACGCAGTATTTT. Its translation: CASSDRDFGNRDTQYF.

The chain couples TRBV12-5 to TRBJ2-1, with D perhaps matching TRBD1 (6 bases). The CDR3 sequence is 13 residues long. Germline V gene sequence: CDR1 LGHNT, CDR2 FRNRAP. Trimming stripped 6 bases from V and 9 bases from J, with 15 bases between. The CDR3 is CASGTTGSSEQFF. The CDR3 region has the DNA TGTGCTAGTGGAACTACAGGGTCGAGTGAGCAGTTCTTC.

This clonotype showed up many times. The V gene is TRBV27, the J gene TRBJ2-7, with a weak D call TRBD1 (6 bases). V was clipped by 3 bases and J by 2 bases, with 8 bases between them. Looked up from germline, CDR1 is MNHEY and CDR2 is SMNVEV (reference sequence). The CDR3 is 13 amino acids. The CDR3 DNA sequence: TGTGCCAGCAGTTTCAGGGGCGCCTACGAGCAGTACTTC. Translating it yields CASSFRGAYEQYF.

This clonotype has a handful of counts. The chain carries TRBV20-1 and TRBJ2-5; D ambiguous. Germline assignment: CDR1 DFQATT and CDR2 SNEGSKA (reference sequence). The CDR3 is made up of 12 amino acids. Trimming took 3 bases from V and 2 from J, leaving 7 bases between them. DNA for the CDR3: TGCAGTGCTAGGTCGGAGCAAGAGACCCAGTACTTC. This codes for CSARSEQETQYF.

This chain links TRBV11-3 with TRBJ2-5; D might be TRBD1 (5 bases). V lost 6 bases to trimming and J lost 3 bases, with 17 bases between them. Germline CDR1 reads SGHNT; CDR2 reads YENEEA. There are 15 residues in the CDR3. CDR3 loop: CASRLGWEGEETQYF. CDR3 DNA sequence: TGTGCCAGCAGACTCGGTTGGGAAGGGGAAGAGACCCAGTACTTC.

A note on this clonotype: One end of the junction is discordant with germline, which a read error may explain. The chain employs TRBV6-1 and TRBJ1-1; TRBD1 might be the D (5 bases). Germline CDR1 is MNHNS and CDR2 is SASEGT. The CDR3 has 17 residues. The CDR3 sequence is CASSPAGRGRQNAEAFF. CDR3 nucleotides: TGTGCCAGCAGTCCCGCCGGGAGGGGTCGGCAGAACGCTGAAGCTTTCTTT.

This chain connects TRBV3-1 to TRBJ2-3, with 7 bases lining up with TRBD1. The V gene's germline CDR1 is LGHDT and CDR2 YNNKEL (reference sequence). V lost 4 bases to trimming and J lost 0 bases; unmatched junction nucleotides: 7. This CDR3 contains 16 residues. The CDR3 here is CASSLTGTASTDTQYF. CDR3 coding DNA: TGTGCCAGCAGCCTCACCGGGACAGCTAGCACAGATACGCAGTATTTT.

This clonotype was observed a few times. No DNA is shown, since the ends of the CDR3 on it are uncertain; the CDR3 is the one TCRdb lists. CDR3 in amino acids: CSVEWGGGSEYF. The chain joins TRBV29-1 to TRBJ2-5; the DNA was not used to check the table's D call, TRBD1. CDR1 SQVTM and CDR2 ANQGSEA come from the germline V gene. The CDR3 length is 12 residues, termini included.

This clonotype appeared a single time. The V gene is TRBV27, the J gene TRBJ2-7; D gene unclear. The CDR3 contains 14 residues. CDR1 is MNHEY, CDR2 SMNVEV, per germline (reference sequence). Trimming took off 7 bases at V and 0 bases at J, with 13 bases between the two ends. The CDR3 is CASTRTVSSYEQYF. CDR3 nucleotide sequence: TGTGCCAGCACCAGGACGGTCAGCTCCTACGAGCAGTACTTC.

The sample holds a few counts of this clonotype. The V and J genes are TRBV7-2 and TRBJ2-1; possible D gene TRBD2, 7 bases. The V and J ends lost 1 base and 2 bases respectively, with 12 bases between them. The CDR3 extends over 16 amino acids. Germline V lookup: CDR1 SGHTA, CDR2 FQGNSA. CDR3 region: CASSLVGGAAYNEQFF. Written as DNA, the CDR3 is TGTGCCAGCAGCTTAGTTGGGGGGGCCGCCTACAATGAGCAGTTCTTC. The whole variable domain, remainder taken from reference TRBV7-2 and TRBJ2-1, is GAGVSQSPSNKVTEKGKDVELRCDPISGHTALYWYRQSLGQGLEFLIYFQGNSAPDKSGLPSDRFSAERTGGSVSTLTIQRTQQEDSAVYLCASSLVGGAAYNEQFFGPGTRLTVL.

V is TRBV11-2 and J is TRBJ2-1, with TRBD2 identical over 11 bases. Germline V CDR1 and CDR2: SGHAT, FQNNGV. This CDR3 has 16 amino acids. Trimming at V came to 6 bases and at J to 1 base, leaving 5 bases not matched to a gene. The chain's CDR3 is CASRSSGGGSYNEQFF. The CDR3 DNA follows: TGTGCCAGCAGAAGTAGCGGGGGGGGGTCCTACAATGAGCAGTTCTTC.

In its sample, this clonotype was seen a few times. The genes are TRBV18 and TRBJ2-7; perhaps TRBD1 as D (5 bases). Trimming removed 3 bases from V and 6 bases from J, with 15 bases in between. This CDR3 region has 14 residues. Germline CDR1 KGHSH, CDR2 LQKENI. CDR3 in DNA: TGTGCCAGCTCACCCCAGATTATGGACACCGAGCAGTACTTC. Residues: CASSPQIMDTEQYF.

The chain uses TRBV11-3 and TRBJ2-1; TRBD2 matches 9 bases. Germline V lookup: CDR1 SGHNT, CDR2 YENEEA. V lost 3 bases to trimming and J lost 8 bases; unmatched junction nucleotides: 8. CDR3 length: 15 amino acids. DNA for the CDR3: TGTGCCAGCAGCTTCGGGGGACTAGCAATACATGAGCAGTTCTTC. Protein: CASSFGGLAIHEQFF.